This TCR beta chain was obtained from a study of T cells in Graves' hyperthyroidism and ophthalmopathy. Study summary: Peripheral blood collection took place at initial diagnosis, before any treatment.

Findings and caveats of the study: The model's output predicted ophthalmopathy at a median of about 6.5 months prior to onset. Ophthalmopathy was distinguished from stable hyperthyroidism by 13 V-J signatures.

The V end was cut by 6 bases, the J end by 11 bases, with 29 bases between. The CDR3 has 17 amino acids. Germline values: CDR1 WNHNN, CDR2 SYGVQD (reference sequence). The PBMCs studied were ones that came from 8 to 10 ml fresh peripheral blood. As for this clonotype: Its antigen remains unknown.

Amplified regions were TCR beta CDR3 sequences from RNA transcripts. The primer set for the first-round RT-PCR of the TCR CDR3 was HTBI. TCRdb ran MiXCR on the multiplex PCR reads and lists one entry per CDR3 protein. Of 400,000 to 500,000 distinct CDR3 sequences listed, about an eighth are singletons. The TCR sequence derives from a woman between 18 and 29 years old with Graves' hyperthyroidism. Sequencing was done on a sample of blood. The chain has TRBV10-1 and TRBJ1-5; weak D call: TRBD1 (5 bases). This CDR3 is CASRTNPGPPEGHSQHF. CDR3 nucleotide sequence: TGCGCCAGCAGGACGAACCCGGGACCCCCGGAGGGGCATTCCCAGCATTTT.